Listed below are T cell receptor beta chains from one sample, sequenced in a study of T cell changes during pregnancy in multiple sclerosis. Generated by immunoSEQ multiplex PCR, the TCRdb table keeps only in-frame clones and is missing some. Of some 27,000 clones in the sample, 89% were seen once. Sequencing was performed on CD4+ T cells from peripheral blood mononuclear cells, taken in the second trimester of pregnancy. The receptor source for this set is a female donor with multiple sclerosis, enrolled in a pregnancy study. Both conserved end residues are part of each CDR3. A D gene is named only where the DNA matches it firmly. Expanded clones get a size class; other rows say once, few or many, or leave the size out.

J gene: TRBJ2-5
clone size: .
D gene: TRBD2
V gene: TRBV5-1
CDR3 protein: CASSPIAGVETQYF
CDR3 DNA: TGCGCCAGCAGCCCAATAGCGGGGGTTGAGACCCAGTACTTC

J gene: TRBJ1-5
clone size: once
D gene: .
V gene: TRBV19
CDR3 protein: CASSLQSNQPQHF
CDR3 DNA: TGTGCCAGTAGTTTACAGAGTAATCAGCCCCAGCATTTT

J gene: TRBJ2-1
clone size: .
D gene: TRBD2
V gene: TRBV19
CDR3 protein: CASTPLAGGPLRSYNEQFF
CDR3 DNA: TGTGCCAGTACCCCCCTAGCGGGGGGGCCTTTGCGCTCCTACAATGAGCAGTTCTTC

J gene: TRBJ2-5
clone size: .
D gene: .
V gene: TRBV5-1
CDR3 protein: CASSPAGGETQYF
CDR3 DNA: TGCGCCAGCAGCCCGGCGGGCGGAGAGACCCAGTACTTC

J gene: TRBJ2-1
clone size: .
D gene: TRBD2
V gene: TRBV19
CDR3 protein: CASSNTGRGGYNEQFF
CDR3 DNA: TGTGCCAGTAGCAACACGGGTCGCGGGGGGTACAATGAGCAGTTCTTC

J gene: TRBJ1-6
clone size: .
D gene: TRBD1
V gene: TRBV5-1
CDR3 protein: CASSSQRQGDNSPLHF
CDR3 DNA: TGCGCCAGCAGCTCTCAAAGACAGGGTGATAATTCACCCCTCCACTTT

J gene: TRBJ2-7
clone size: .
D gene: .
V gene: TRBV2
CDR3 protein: CASSRRTESSYEQYF
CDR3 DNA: TGTGCCAGCAGTAGGAGGACAGAGTCCTCCTACGAGCAGTACTTC

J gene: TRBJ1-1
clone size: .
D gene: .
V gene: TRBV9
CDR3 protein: CASSVGGAVNTEAFF
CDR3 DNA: TGTGCCAGCAGCGTAGGCGGGGCCGTGAACACTGAAGCTTTCTTT

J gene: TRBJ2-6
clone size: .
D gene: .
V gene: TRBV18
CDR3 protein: CASSLYSGANVLTF
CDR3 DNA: TGTGCCAGCTCACTTTACTCTGGGGCCAACGTCCTGACTTTC

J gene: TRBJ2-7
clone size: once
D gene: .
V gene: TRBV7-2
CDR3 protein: CASRGSSYEQYF
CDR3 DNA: TGTGCCAGCCGGGGTAGCTCCTACGAGCAGTACTTC

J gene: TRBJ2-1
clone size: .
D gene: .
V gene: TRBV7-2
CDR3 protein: CASTGGFTPGNEQFF
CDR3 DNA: TGTGCCAGCACCGGGGGATTTACACCGGGTAATGAGCAGTTCTTC

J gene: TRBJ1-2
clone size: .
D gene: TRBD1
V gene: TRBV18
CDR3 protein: CASSPYDRVAGGYTF
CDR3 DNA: TGTGCCAGCTCACCCTACGACAGGGTTGCGGGCGGCTACACCTTC

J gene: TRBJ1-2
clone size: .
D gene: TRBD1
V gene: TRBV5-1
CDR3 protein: CASSPNRGGYGYTF
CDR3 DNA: TGCGCCAGCAGCCCGAACAGGGGAGGCTATGGCTACACCTTC

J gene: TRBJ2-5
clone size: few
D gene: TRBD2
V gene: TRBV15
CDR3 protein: CATSPSGGGLLGVETQYF
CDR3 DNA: TGTGCCACCAGCCCCTCGGGGGGAGGCCTCTTGGGGGTTGAGACCCAGTACTTC

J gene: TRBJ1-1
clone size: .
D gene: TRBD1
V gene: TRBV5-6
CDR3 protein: CASSHRTGLNTEAFF
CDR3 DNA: TGTGCCAGCAGCCATAGGACAGGGTTGAACACTGAAGCTTTCTTT

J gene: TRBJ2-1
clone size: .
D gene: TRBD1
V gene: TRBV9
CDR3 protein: CASSVEAWDSQPFF
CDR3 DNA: TGTGCCAGCAGCGTAGAAGCGTGGGACAGTCAGCCGTTCTTC

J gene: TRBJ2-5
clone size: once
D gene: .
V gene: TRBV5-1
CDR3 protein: CASVPGFGIGTQYF
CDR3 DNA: TGCGCCAGCGTCCCGGGGTTTGGTATCGGCACCCAGTACTTC

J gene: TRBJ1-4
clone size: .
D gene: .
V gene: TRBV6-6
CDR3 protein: CASSYSVRGGDEKLFF
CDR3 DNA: TGTGCCAGCAGTTACTCAGTCCGGGGGGGGGATGAAAAACTGTTTTTT

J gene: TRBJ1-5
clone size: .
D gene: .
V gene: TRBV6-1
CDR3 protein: CASSERAGDGVFSNQPQHF
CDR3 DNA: TGTGCCAGCAGTGAAAGGGCAGGGGATGGCGTGTTTAGCAATCAGCCCCAGCATTTT

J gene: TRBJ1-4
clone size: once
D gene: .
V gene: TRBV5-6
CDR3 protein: CASSQVEVQGGKLFF
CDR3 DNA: TGTGCCAGCAGTCAAGTAGAGGTACAGGGCGGAAAACTGTTTTTT

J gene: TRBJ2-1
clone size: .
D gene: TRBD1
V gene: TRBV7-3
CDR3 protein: CASSSRTGAAVDEQFF
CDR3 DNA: TGTGCCAGCAGCTCTCGGACAGGGGCCGCTGTCGATGAGCAGTTCTTC

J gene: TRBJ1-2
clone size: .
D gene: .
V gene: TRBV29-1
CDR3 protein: CSVVSGSDYGYTF
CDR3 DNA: TGCAGCGTTGTTTCCGGGAGTGACTATGGCTACACCTTC

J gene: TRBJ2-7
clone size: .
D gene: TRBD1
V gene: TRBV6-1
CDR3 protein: CASITGTGIPYEQYF
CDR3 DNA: TGTGCCAGCATCACCGGGACAGGGATCCCCTACGAGCAGTACTTC

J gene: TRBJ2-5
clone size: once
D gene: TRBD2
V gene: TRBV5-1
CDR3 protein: CASSPGERGLETQYF
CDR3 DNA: TGCGCCAGCAGCCCTGGGGAGCGGGGGTTAGAGACCCAGTACTTC

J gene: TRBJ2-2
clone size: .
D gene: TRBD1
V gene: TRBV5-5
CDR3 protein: CASSRAGGVTGELFF
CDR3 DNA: TGTGCCAGCAGCCGGGCAGGGGGTGTGACCGGGGAGCTGTTTTTT

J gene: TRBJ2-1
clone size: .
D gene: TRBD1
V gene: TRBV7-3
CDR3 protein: CASSAQGSGEQFF
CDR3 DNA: TGTGCCAGCAGCGCACAGGGGTCTGGGGAGCAGTTCTTC

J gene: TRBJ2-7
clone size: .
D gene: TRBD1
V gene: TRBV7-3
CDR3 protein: CASSPQQGGNEQYF
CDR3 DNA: TGTGCCAGCAGCCCCCAACAGGGGGGTAACGAGCAGTACTTC

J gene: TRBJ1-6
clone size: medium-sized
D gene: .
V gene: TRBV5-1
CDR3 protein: CASSLSGGGYNSPLHF
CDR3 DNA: TGCGCCAGCAGCTTGTCTGGTGGAGGGTATAATTCACCCCTCCACTTT

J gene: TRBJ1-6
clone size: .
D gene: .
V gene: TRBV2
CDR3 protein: CASRQGLVNSPLHF
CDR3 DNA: TGTGCCAGCAGGCAGGGGCTTGTGAATTCACCCCTCCACTTT

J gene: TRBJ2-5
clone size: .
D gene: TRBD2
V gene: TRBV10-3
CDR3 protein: CAISVRGGPGETQYF
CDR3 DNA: TGTGCCATCAGTGTCCGGGGGGGGCCGGGAGAGACCCAGTACTTC

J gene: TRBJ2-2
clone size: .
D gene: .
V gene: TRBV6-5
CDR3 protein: CASSYSVQGGTGELFF
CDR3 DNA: TGTGCCAGCAGTTACTCGGTCCAGGGAGGCACCGGGGAGCTGTTTTTT

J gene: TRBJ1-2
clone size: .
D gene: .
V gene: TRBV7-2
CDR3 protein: CASSLAPGRSYGYTF
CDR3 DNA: TGTGCCAGCAGCTTAGCCCCAGGGCGTAGCTATGGCTACACCTTC

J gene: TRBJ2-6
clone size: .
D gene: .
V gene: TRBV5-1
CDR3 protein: CASSLETGGSGANVLTF
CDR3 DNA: TGCGCCAGCAGCTTAGAGACAGGAGGCTCTGGGGCCAACGTCCTGACTTTC